This T cell receptor beta chain was sequenced for a study of blood T cell repertoires in COVID-19. Across the whole study: Samples of COVID-19 (acute and convalescent) were obtained from the United States, Italy and Spain.

Trimming removed 5 bases from V and 6 bases from J; junction bases left unmatched: 14. The CDR3 runs 16 residues. In germline, CDR1 is SEHNR, CDR2 FQNEAQ (reference sequence). Sequencing was performed with immunoSEQ multiplex PCR; in TCRdb, only in-frame clones are kept and a portion is missing. This sample has approximately 400,000 clones, with more than 75% found just once. The receptor's source is a woman aged 18-29 years who had recovered from COVID-19. The rearrangement uses TRBV7-9 and TRBJ1-2; 8 positions agree with TRBD1. Material for sequencing was PBMCs or T cells enriched from blood (not recorded which). The CDR3 bases are TGTGCCAGCAGCCTCGGACAGGGAATTATATCGGATGGCTACACCTTC. Residues: CASSLGQGIISDGYTF. Using reference TRBV7-9 and TRBJ1-2 for the parts outside the CDR3, the full variable domain is DTGVSQNPRHKITKRGQNVTFRCDPISEHNRLYWYRQTLGQGPEFLTYFQNEAQLEKSRLLSDRFSAERPKGSFSTLEIQRTEQGDSAMYLCASSLGQGIISDGYTFGSGTRLTVV.